This T cell receptor beta chain emerged from a study of beta chain features in type 1 diabetes. The CDR3 loop spans 13 amino acids. Germline values: CDR1 MDHEN, CDR2 SYDVKM. Trimming removed 7 bases at V and 1 base at J, with 8 bases between. Comments on this clone: Its antigen is not identified.

Findings of the study overall: Whether TCRB rearrangement is influenced by HLA type was left unresolved in this analysis. Over-representation of high TCR-expressing cells was a possible consequence of cDNA sequencing.

cDNA synthesis used the whole RNA isolate, giving expressed TCRB sequences. The read count averaged around 3.6 million across naive, central memory and regulatory T cell samples. The method was immunoSEQ multiplex PCR; TCRdb's version includes in-frame clones alone and lacks a portion of them. The sample consists of 160,000 or so clones, roughly 9% of them appearing once. V is TRBV28 and J is TRBJ2-1; possible D gene TRBD2, 5 bases. This clonotype was sampled from a woman aged 18-29 years in good health. Input material: central memory CD4+ T cells from blood. The chain's CDR3 is CASTGNSYNEQFF. CDR3 bases: TGTGCCAGCACCGGGAATTCCTACAATGAGCAGTTCTTC.